The present entry profiles one T cell receptor beta chain with its context. As yet, its antigen is unknown. The entry originates in a study of graft-versus-host responses after intestinal transplantation. About the study: Uniformly, recipients were administered anti-thymocyte globulin induction with subsequent tacrolimus and steroids for around three years.

Some clones are missing from TCRdb's copy, which holds only in-frame ones; the method was immunoSEQ multiplex PCR. The repertoire includes around 40,000 clones, approximately 95% of them detected once, and about 0.55% sits in the top ten. The CDR3 is 15 residues long. Trimming left V 7 bases short and J 0 bases short, with 15 bases between. Germline CDR1 and CDR2: LGHNA and YNFKEQ. This chain connects TRBV4-2 to TRBJ1-1; perhaps TRBD1 as D (5 bases). Material: unstimulated CD8+ T cells sorted from spleen or lymph node cells, obtained before transplant. The TCR originated in a human donor who was the organ donor for an intestinal transplant. The DNA of the CDR3 is TGTGCCAGCACGGGGGTGGGGGTATTGAACACTGAAGCTTTCTTT. Protein product: CASTGVGVLNTEAFF.